The rows below give T cell receptor beta chains drawn from one sample of a study of blood T cells in healthy people across ages. MiXCR was run by TCRdb on the 5' RACE reads, yielding one entry per CDR3 protein. The data show about 1 million distinct CDR3 sequences, with under 45% seen just once and 15% to 20% held by the top ten. The sequencing sample was made of blood. These receptors were collected from a woman aged 60-75 years in good health. The CDR3 runs from the conserved cysteine through the conserved F or W. The D gene is left open where the match is weak. Part of the rows lack a size; the others show once, few, many or a class for expanded clones.

TRBV12-3/TRBV12-4,few,TRBD1,TRBJ1-2,TGTGCCAGCAGTTTACCACAGGGGATTGGCTACACCTTC,CASSLPQGIGYTF
TRBV27,few,-,TRBJ2-3,TGTGCCAGCAGTTATTTGGGAGAACCCGAGGGAGATACGCAGTATTTT,CASSYLGEPEGDTQYF
TRBV20-1,-,-,TRBJ2-5,TGCAGTGCTGACAAAATCTCGCAAGAGACCCAGTACTTC,CSADKISQETQYF
TRBV29-1,few,TRBD1,TRBJ2-7,TGCAGCGTTGAAGAGTGGGGACAGGGCTCCTACGAGCAGTACTTC,CSVEEWGQGSYEQYF
TRBV20-1,few,TRBD2,TRBJ2-7,TGCAGTGCCCTCGGAATAACTAGCGGGAGTAGGTACGAGCAGTACTTC,CSALGITSGSRYEQYF
TRBV4-2,-,-,TRBJ2-1,TGTGCCAGCAGCCATTCTGGGACTGAGCAGTTCTTC,CASSHSGTEQFF
TRBV14,few,TRBD2,TRBJ2-5,TGTGCCAGCAGCTCAGGGACTACCGGAGCCCAGTACTTC,CASSSGTTGAQYF
TRBV15,-,-,TRBJ2-5,TGTGCCACCAAAGACAGGCTCATCCCCCAAGAGACCCAGTACTTC,CATKDRLIPQETQYF
TRBV27,-,TRBD1,TRBJ1-4,TGTGCCAGCAGTGAGACAGGGTTTGGGACTAATGAAAAACTGTTTTTT,CASSETGFGTNEKLFF
TRBV6-6,-,-,TRBJ1-2,TGTGCCAGCAGCTTGGGATGGGGTGGCTACACCTTC,CASSLGWGGYTF
TRBV2,-,TRBD1,TRBJ2-5,TGTGCCAGCCCACGGGACAGGGGGCGTCGTGAGACCCAGTACTTC,CASPRDRGRRETQYF
TRBV7-8,-,TRBD2,TRBJ2-5,TGTGCCAGCAGCCCTTGGACTAGCGGGAGGGTAGAGACCCAGTACTTC,CASSPWTSGRVETQYF
TRBV10-3,-,-,TRBJ2-5,TGTGCCATCAGTGGGCCAAGAGACAATGAGCAGTACTTC,CAISGPRDNEQYF
TRBV7-3,-,TRBD1,TRBJ1-5,TGTGCCAGCAGCCCGACAGGGGTAAGCAATCAGCCCCAGCATTTT,CASSPTGVSNQPQHF
TRBV6-1,-,TRBD1,TRBJ2-1,TGTGCCAGCAGTGATGGGACAGGGCATGAGCAGTTCTTC,CASSDGTGHEQFF
TRBV30,-,-,TRBJ1-2,TGTGCCGGGTATCTAGGGAATGGCTACACCTTC,CAGYLGNGYTF
TRBV3-1,few,-,TRBJ1-1,TGTGCCAGCAGCCAAGCGTTCACGGCCACTGAAGCTTTCTTT,CASSQAFTATEAFF
TRBV6-5,few,TRBD2,TRBJ2-5,TGTGCCAGCCAGGGAGGGGACCGAGAGACCCAGTACTTC,CASQGGDRETQYF
TRBV27,-,-,TRBJ2-1,TGTGCCAGCAGTTACTCCGGTACCGAGAGGGGGAATGAGCAGTTCTTC,CASSYSGTERGNEQFF
TRBV20-1,-,-,TRBJ2-5,TGCAGTGCTAGAGGGGACATCACTCGGGAGACCCAGTACTTC,CSARGDITRETQYF
TRBV29-1,-,-,TRBJ2-7,TGCAGCGGCCGCTTAGGGAGCGAGCAGTACTTC,CSGRLGSEQYF
TRBV7-2,-,TRBD2,TRBJ2-1,TGTGCCAGCAGCCCCATCGCTACCCGGACTAGCGGGTTCTCCGGGTTCTTC,CASSPIATRTSGFSGFF
TRBV6-1,-,-,TRBJ2-5,TGTGCCAGCAATCCACCCACTCGACTACTAGATATTGGAGAGACCCAGTACTTC,CASNPPTRLLDIGETQYF
TRBV6-6,-,-,TRBJ2-3,TGTGCCAGCAGTTACTGGGGTTCGTTTACAGATACGCAGTATTTT,CASSYWGSFTDTQYF
TRBV20-1,-,-,TRBJ2-3,TGCAGACCGCGGGACACTAGCACAGATACGCAGTATTTT,CRPRDTSTDTQYF
TRBV27,-,-,TRBJ2-7,TGTGCCAGCAGTCGAAACGCGGGGATTTCCTACGAGCAGTACTTC,CASSRNAGISYEQYF
TRBV2,-,TRBD1,TRBJ1-5,TGTGCCAGCAGGTTGACAGGGAGGTATAGCAATCAGCCCCAGCATTTT,CASRLTGRYSNQPQHF
TRBV20-1,many,TRBD2,TRBJ2-1,TGCAGTGCAGGAAGACTAGCGGGAGTTTACAATGAGCAGTTCTTC,CSAGRLAGVYNEQFF
TRBV27,-,-,TRBJ2-2,TGTGCCAGCGGGGTGGGGGGCACCGGGGAGCTGTTTTTT,CASGVGGTGELFF
TRBV20-1,-,TRBD1,TRBJ1-1,TGCAGTGCTAGTCAGGGGGGTCGGGATGAAGCTTTCTTT,CSASQGGRDEAFF
TRBV7-2,many,-,TRBJ2-7,TGTGCCAGCAGCACCGCCGTGACCTACGAGCAGTACTTC,CASSTAVTYEQYF
TRBV20-1,-,-,TRBJ2-7,TGCAGTGCTAGAGATACGCGAACGAGCTCCTACGAGCAGTACTTC,CSARDTRTSSYEQYF
TRBV29-1,-,TRBD1,TRBJ2-7,TGCAGCGTTGTCGGGACAGAAGATATACGAGAGCAGTACTTC,CSVVGTEDIREQYF
TRBV27,-,TRBD1,TRBJ1-1,TGTGCCAGCAGCCCACGGACAGGGCGGTGGACTGAAGCTTTCTTT,CASSPRTGRWTEAFF
TRBV11-2,-,-,TRBJ1-1,TGTGCCAGCAGCTTAGATGCAGGGGCGGACACTGAAGCTTTCTTT,CASSLDAGADTEAFF
TRBV12-5,-,-,TRBJ2-3,TGTGCTAGTGGTTTGGGGGATACGCAGTATTTT,CASGLGDTQYF
TRBV20-1,-,TRBD1,TRBJ2-7,TGCAGTGCCCCAAACCGGACAGGGTGGGACGAGCAGTACTTC,CSAPNRTGWDEQYF
TRBV5-4,-,-,TRBJ2-3,TGTGCCAGCAGCTTGGAGGTAGCTAGCACAGATACGCAGTATTTT,CASSLEVASTDTQYF
TRBV12-3/TRBV12-4,-,TRBD2,TRBJ2-7,TGTGCCAGCAGGCCGCTTGCGGGAGGTTACGAGCAGTACTTC,CASRPLAGGYEQYF
TRBV11-1,-,-,TRBJ2-5,TGTGCCAGCAGCTCGAGAAGGCAGCCTCAAGAGACCCAGTACTTC,CASSSRRQPQETQYF
TRBV20-1,many,-,TRBJ2-7,TGCAGTGCTAGGAGGAACTACGAGCAGTACTTC,CSARRNYEQYF
TRBV7-9,-,TRBD1,TRBJ1-1,TGTGCCAGCAGCTTCCTTGTATCAGGGGGCACTGAAGCTTTCTTT,CASSFLVSGGTEAFF
TRBV5-1,-,TRBD1,TRBJ1-6,TGCGCCAGCAGCTTAACTGGACAGGCCCCGACGAGTAATTCACCCCTCCACTTT,CASSLTGQAPTSNSPLHF
TRBV12-3/TRBV12-4,few,-,TRBJ2-7,TGTGCCAGCAGTTTCGGGACGGGAGACTACGAGCAGTACTTC,CASSFGTGDYEQYF
TRBV20-1,-,-,TRBJ2-1,TGCAGTGCTAGAGATGTCGGGAGTAGTAGTGAGCAGTTCTTC,CSARDVGSSSEQFF
TRBV7-2,few,TRBD2,TRBJ2-3,TGTGCCAGCAGCACGCGCCCGGGACTAGCGGGAGGTAGCACAGATACGCAGTATTTT,CASSTRPGLAGGSTDTQYF
TRBV12-3/TRBV12-4,-,-,TRBJ2-1,TGTGCCAGCAGTTTTATGGGGTACGAGCAGTTCTTC,CASSFMGYEQFF
TRBV6-1,-,-,TRBJ1-1,TGTGCCAGCAGGGCACAGGGAAGGGGTGAAGCTTTCTTT,CASRAQGRGEAFF
TRBV2,-,-,TRBJ2-6,TGTGCCAGCAGATATATTGGGTCTGGGGCCAGCGTCCTGACTTTC,CASRYIGSGASVLTF
TRBV7-2,few,-,TRBJ1-2,TGTGCCAGCAGCTTAGACCCAACCACTAACTATGGCTACACCTTC,CASSLDPTTNYGYTF
TRBV7-2,once,-,TRBJ2-3,TGTGCCAGCAGCGTAATGTATGATACGCAGTATTTT,CASSVMYDTQYF
TRBV7-8,few,TRBD1,TRBJ2-1,TGTGCCAGCAGCGGCCGGGACAGCATGAATGAGCAGTTCTTC,CASSGRDSMNEQFF
TRBV29-1,few,-,TRBJ2-1,TGCAGCGTTGCTGGGGCAGGACTAAGCTCCTACAATGAGCAGTTCTTC,CSVAGAGLSSYNEQFF
TRBV27,-,-,TRBJ2-1,TGTGCCAGCAGTTTCCCGGGGCCCTACAATGAGCAGTTCTTC,CASSFPGPYNEQFF